This entry lists 9 T cell receptor beta chains sequenced from one sample in a study of blood T cells in healthy people across ages. With a J-beta primer mix and a sample-barcoded 5' primer, a second PCR ran 7 to 11 cycles. TCRdb passed the 5' RACE reads through MiXCR, listing each CDR3 protein once. The sample includes hundreds of thousands of distinct CDR3 sequences, 25% of them seen just once. These records were also assigned to another study, of T cells of mothers and their children.

Sequencing was performed on blood. The source is a boy under 18 in good health.

This sequence joins TRBV9 and TRBJ2-5; 8 nucleotides line up with TRBD1. The CDR3 covers 17 residues. CDR1 SGDLS and CDR2 YYNGEE come from the germline V gene. Losses at the gene ends were 2 bases for V and 0 bases for J; bases not matched to a gene: 9. CDR3: CASSVPGQEPYQETQYF. The CDR3 nucleotides read TGTGCCAGCAGCGTCCCGGGACAGGAGCCGTACCAAGAGACCCAGTACTTC.

This clonotype was seen only a few times. J is TRBJ1-2 and V is TRBV19, with 8 bases matching TRBD1. V gave up 2 bases and J gave up 7 bases; unmatched junction bases: 3. CDR3 length: 13 amino acids. Germline assignment: CDR1 LNHDA and CDR2 SQIVND (reference sequence). The CDR3 region has the DNA TGTGCCAGTAGTATACGCGACAGGGGTGGCTACACCTTC. It encodes CASSIRDRGGYTF.

The chain joins TRBV27 to TRBJ2-1; perhaps TRBD2 as D (6 bases). This CDR3 is 17 amino acids long. V dropped 0 bases and J dropped 1 base, with 13 bases sitting between them. CDR1 is MNHEY, CDR2 SMNVEV, per germline (reference sequence). CDR3 residues: CASSLSSGGESYNEQFF. The CDR3 nucleotides are TGTGCCAGCAGTTTATCATCAGGCGGGGAGTCCTACAATGAGCAGTTCTTC.

This clonotype was observed a handful of times. The chain is built from TRBV10-2 and TRBJ2-1, with D unresolved. V was trimmed by 5 bases and J by 0 bases, leaving 11 bases between them. Germline V lookup: CDR1 WSHSY, CDR2 SAAADI. The CDR3 is 15 amino acids. The CDR3 DNA is TGCGCCAGCAGTCCCACATCGAGCTCCTACAATGAGCAGTTCTTC. Encoded protein: CASSPTSSSYNEQFF.

The V gene is TRBV7-9, the J gene TRBJ1-2; 8 bases align to TRBD1. The germline V gene encodes CDR1 SEHNR and CDR2 FQNEAQ (reference sequence). CDR3 length equals 14 residues. The junction had 6 bases not matched to a gene; V was cut back by 1 base and J by 8 bases. CDR3: CASSLGTTGAGYTF. CDR3 in DNA: TGTGCCAGCAGCTTAGGGACGACAGGGGCCGGCTACACCTTC. Combining the CDR3 with reference TRBV7-9 and TRBJ1-2 gives the whole variable domain DTGVSQNPRHKITKRGQNVTFRCDPISEHNRLYWYRQTLGQGPEFLTYFQNEAQLEKSRLLSDRFSAERPKGSFSTLEIQRTEQGDSAMYLCASSLGTTGAGYTFGSGTRLTVV.

The rearrangement joins TRBV20-1 to TRBJ2-7; D is perhaps TRBD1 or TRBD2 (5 bases each). The germline CDR1 and CDR2 sequences are DFQATT and SNEGSKA (reference sequence). The CDR3 is 14 residues long. Between the trimmed V and J ends, which lost 4 bases and 5 bases, there was a span of 18 bases. Here the CDR3 DNA reads TGCAGTGCTATAACCGGGACCGGGCCTCACGAGCAGTACTTC. It yields the protein CSAITGTGPHEQYF.

This clonotype was seen only a few times. CDR3: CASSQGAETGTTEAFF. CDR3 DNA sequence: TGCGCCAGCAGCCAAGGGGCCGAGACGGGAACCACTGAAGCTTTCTTT. The V gene is TRBV4-3, the J gene TRBJ1-1; no definite D call. The CDR3 has 16 residues. V dropped 1 base and J dropped 4 bases, with 16 bases sitting between them. Germline V lookup: CDR1 LGHNA, CDR2 YSLEER.

Only a few counts were recorded for this clonotype. The CDR3, as DNA: TGCAGTGCCCGGGTGCGTCAAGAGACCCAGTACTTC. It encodes CSARVRQETQYF. The chain is built from TRBV20-1 and TRBJ2-5; D not certain. V lost 6 bases and J 2 bases, leaving 10 bases between the germline ends. Germline V gene lookup returns CDR1 DFQATT and CDR2 SNEGSKA (reference sequence). The CDR3 totals 12 residues.

This clonotype was detected a few times. The chain employs TRBV5-1 and TRBJ1-1; D is ambiguous. This CDR3 spans 11 amino acids. V was pared by 1 base and J by 7 bases, with 5 bases between. CDR1 and CDR2 from the germline V gene are SGHRS and YFSETQ. CDR3 in DNA: TGCGCCAGCAGCTTGATGGGTGAAGCTTTCTTT. It specifies CASSLMGEAFF.